This TCR beta chain was sequenced for a study of blood T cell repertoires in COVID-19. As for the study in general: PBMCs, B-cell-depleted T cells, or T cells were the source of the cDNA or gDNA that made up the material.

Methods used by the authors: Amplifying reference gene primers gave estimates of nucleated cell counts. Generated by immunoSEQ multiplex PCR, the TCRdb table keeps only in-frame clones and is missing some. That table supplies the V and J calls and clone size; D and trimming were determined from the DNA. Of roughly 130,000 clones in the sample, 70% to 90% are singletons; the top ten hold 3.6%. This receptor was identified in a woman aged 60-75 years with acute or convalescent COVID-19. Sequencing used peripheral blood.

The CDR3 reads CASSQDGRGLGNTIYF. The CDR3 DNA reads as TGTGCCAGCAGCCAAGATGGCAGGGGGCTAGGAAACACCATATATTTT. The chain links TRBV3-1 (or the pseudogene TRBV3-2) to TRBJ1-3; 8 positions agree with TRBD1. The CDR3 is made up of 16 amino acids. J gave up 4 bases and V 0 bases, and 5 bases lay outside the gene matches. Germline CDR1 is LGHDT and CDR2 is YNNKEL (reference sequence).